This paragraph reports one TCR beta chain. The table came from immunoSEQ multiplex PCR; TCRdb's copy has only in-frame clones and leaves some out. The sample holds tens of thousands of clones; about 90% are singletons and the top ten take 12% to 15%. This sample stems from a study of Tregs in tolerant kidney transplant recipients. Related graft donors supplied nonmyeloablative bone marrow transplants, and mixed chimerism was transient. This clonotype was obtained from a human patient who received a combined kidney and bone marrow transplant. Some T cells may have originated in the graft donor. Source: CD8+ T cells from blood (PBMCs), taken 24 months after the transplant.

CDR3 sequence: CASSLEYRGQETQYF. The CDR3 coding sequence is TGTGCCAGCAGCTTAGAATACAGGGGCCAAGAGACCCAGTACTTC. The rearrangement links TRBV11-2 to TRBJ2-5, with 7 bases matching TRBD1. CDR3 length: 15 residues. The germline gives CDR1 SGHAT, CDR2 FQNNGV. V trimming: 0 bases; J trimming: 1 base; junction bases outside the gene matches: 2.